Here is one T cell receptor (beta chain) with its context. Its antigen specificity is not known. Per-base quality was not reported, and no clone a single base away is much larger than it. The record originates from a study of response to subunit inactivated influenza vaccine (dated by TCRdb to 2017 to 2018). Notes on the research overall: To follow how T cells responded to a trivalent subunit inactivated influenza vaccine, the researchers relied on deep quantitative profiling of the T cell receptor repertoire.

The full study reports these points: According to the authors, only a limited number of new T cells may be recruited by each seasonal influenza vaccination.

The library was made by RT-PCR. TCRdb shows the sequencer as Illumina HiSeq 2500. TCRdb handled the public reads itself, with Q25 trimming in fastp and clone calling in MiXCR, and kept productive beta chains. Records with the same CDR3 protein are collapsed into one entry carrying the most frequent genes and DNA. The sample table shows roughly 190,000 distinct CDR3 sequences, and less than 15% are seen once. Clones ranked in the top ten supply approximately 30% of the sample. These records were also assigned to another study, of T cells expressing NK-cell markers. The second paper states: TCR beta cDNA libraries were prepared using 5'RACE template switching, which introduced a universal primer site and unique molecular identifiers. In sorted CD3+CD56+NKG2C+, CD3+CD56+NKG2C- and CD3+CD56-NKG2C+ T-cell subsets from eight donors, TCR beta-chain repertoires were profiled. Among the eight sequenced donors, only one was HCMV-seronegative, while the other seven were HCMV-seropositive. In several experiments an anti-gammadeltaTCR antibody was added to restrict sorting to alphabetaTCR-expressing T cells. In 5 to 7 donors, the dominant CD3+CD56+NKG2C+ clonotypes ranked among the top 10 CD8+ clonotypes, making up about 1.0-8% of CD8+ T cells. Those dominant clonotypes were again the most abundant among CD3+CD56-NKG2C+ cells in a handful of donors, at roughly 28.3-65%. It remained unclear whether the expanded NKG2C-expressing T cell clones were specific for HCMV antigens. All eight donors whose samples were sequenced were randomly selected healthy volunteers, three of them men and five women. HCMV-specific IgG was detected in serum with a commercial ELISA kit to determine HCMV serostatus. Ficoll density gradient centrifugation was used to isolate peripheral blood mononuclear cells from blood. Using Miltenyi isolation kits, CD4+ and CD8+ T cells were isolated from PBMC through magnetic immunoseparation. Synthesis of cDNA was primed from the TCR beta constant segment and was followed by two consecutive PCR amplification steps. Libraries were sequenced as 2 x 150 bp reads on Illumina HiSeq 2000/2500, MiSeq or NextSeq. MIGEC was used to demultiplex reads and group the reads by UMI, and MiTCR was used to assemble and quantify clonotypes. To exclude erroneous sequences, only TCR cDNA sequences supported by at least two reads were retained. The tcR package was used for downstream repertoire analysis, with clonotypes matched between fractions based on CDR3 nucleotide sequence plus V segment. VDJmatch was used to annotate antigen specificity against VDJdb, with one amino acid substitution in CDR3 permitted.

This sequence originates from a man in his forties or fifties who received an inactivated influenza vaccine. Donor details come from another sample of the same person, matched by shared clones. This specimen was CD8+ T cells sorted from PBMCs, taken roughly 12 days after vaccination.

The CDR3 protein: CASSPLDTEAFF. The bases read TGTGCCAGCAGCCCTTTGGACACTGAAGCTTTCTTT. The rearrangement joined TRBV9 to TRBJ1-1, with no D gene named confidently. From a lookup of the germline V gene, CDR1 and CDR2 are SGDLS and YYNGEE. From the cysteine through the phenylalanine, the CDR3 covers 12 amino acids. Only CDR3 DNA remains: 36 bases, in frame from the first base. At the junction V is shortened by 4 bases and J by 3 bases, with 7 bases in between.